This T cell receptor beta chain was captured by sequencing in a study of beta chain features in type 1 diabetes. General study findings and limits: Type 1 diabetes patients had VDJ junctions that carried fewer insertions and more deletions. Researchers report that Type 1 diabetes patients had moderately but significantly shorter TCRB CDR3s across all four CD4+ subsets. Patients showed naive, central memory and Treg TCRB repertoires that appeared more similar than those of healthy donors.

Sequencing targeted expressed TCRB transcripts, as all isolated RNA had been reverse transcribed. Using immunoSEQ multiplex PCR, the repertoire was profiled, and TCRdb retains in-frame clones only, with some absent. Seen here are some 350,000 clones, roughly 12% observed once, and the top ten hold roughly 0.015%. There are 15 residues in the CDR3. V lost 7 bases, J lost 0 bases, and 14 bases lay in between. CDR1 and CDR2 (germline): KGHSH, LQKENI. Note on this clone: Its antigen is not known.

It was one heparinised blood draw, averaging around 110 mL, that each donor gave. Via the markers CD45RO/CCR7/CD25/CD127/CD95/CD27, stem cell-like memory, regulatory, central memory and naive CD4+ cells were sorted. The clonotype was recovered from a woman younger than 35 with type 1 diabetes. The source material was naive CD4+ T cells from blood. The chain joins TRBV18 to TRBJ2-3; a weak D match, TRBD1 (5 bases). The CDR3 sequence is CASFRQTASTDTQYF. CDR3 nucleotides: TGTGCCAGCTTTCGACAGACAGCTAGCACAGATACGCAGTATTTT.